This TCR beta chain was captured in a study of cytomegalovirus exposure and HLA in healthy donors. Overall study results and limits: It was assumed in the presence/absence analyses that sequencing depth was roughly uniform across donors.

For this clone: The target antigen is unknown.

Both 60 Vbeta primers and 13 Jbeta primers went into the PCR. Clones were sequenced by immunoSEQ multiplex PCR, and TCRdb holds only the in-frame ones, with some missing. The sample lists more than 140,000 clones; approximately 80% were seen once. J lost 7 bases, V lost 11 bases, and 14 bases had no gene match. Germline CDR1 is SEHNR and CDR2 is FQNEAQ (reference sequence). CDR3 size: 15 residues. The sample taken for sequencing was PBMCs. The sequence came from a man aged 25-45 years in good health and CMV-seropositive. This chain joins TRBV7-9 and TRBJ1-6, with 7 bases lining up with TRBD1. The CDR3 protein is CAGILSGTENSPLHF. The CDR3 DNA reads as TGTGCCGGCATCCTCTCCGGGACAGAAAATTCACCCCTCCACTTT. Based on the CDR3 plus reference TRBV7-9 and TRBJ1-6, the full variable domain is DTGVSQNPRHKITKRGQNVTFRCDPISEHNRLYWYRQTLGQGPEFLTYFQNEAQLEKSRLLSDRFSAERPKGSFSTLEIQRTEQGDSAMYLCAGILSGTENSPLHFGNGTRLTVT.